A single sample is the source of the 27 T cell receptor beta chains below, sequenced in a study of cytomegalovirus exposure and HLA in healthy donors. Researchers ran the PCR with 60 Vbeta and 13 Jbeta primers. The repertoire was sequenced with immunoSEQ multiplex PCR; TCRdb's copy has only in-frame clones and lacks some. The sample carries approximately 37,000 clones, approximately 86% recorded once. Sequenced material: PBMCs. The receptors shown here come from a woman in her late teens or twenties in good health and CMV-seropositive.

This clone was counted between two and nine times. The V gene is TRBV15, the J gene TRBJ2-6, with D possibly matching TRBD1 (6 bases). V lost 3 bases, J lost 3 bases, and 12 bases lay in between. Germline V CDR1 and CDR2: LNHNV, YYDKDF (reference sequence). This CDR3 has 16 amino acids. The CDR3, as DNA: TGTGCCACCAGCAGTAACAGGGAAAATGGGGCCAACGTCCTGACTTTC. Translation gives CATSSNRENGANVLTF.

This clone was detected only once. The genes are TRBV5-1 and TRBJ2-2; TRBD2 matches at 7 bases. This CDR3 is 14 amino acids long. The germline V gene encodes CDR1 SGHRS and CDR2 YFSETQ. The J segment lost 5 bases and the V segment lost 6 bases, leaving 7 bases of the junction unmatched. CDR3 bases: TGCGCCAGCAACGAGGGACTACGGACCGGGGAGCTGTTTTTT. Protein sequence: CASNEGLRTGELFF.

The chain recombines TRBV6-1 with TRBJ1-1; D unresolved. V lost 6 bases and J lost 6, with 17 bases in between. There are 14 residues in the CDR3. Germline V gene sequence: CDR1 MNHNS, CDR2 SASEGT. The DNA for the CDR3 is TGTGCCAGCAGCGCCTCTATCGAGCGCGCTGAAGCTTTCTTT. Its translation: CASSASIERAEAFF.

This chain uses TRBV9 with TRBJ2-3; D perhaps matches TRBD2 (6 bases). V lost 3 bases and J 1 base, leaving 15 bases between the germline ends. From germline, CDR1 is SGDLS and CDR2 YYNGEE. The CDR3 extends over 16 amino acids. The CDR3 DNA is TGTGCCAGCAGCGCCGAACTCCGACTAGGCACAGATACGCAGTATTTT. It codes for CASSAELRLGTDTQYF.

As regards this clone: The junction departs from germline at one end; a sequencing error may be responsible. This chain's CDR3 is CSSSLARGLDEQYF. In DNA, the CDR3 is TGTTCCAGCAGCTTAGCCAGGGGGCTGGACGAGCAGTACTTC. The gene calls are TRBV7-9 and TRBJ2-7; the match to TRBD1 covers 8 bases. Germline CDR1 SEHNR, CDR2 FQNEAQ (reference sequence). The CDR3 totals 14 residues.

This clone has only a few counts. This sequence joins TRBV19 and TRBJ2-7, with D possibly being TRBD1 (5 bases). Trimming left V 7 bases short and J 2 bases short, with 15 bases between. CDR1 LNHDA and CDR2 SQIVND come from the germline V gene (reference sequence). CDR3 length: 14 amino acids. CDR3 nucleotide sequence: TGTGCCAGTAAAGATCACAGGAGCCCCTACGAGCAGTACTTC. It translates to CASKDHRSPYEQYF.

The chain has TRBV29-1 and TRBJ1-1; TRBD1 aligns across 8 bases. This CDR3 is built from 13 residues. V was clipped by 7 bases and J by 0 bases; unmatched bases: 4. The germline V gene has CDR1 SQVTM and CDR2 ANQGSEA. The CDR3 region is CSGRTGMNTEAFF. CDR3 coding DNA: TGCAGCGGGCGGACAGGGATGAACACTGAAGCTTTCTTT.

The chain links TRBV21-1 to TRBJ2-3; whether TRBD1, the table's D call, matches the DNA was not checked. TRBV21-1 counts as a pseudogene. This CDR3 spans 15 amino acids. In nucleotides, the CDR3 is TGTGCCAGCAGCAAAGCGCTCGCTCCCCAGGGTACGCAGTATTTT. Translating gives CASSKALAPQGTQYF.

This clone was observed a few times. This CDR3 is CASSLSQVRNTEAFF. CDR3 bases: TGCGCCAGCAGCTTGTCGCAGGTTCGGAACACTGAAGCTTTCTTT. J is TRBJ1-1 and V is TRBV5-1; no reliable D call. Germline V gives CDR1 SGHRS, CDR2 YFSETQ. V was clipped by 1 base and J by 1 base, with 11 bases between them. This CDR3 has 15 residues. The whole variable domain, remainder taken from reference TRBV5-1 and TRBJ1-1, is KAGVTQTPRYLIKTRGQQVTLSCSPISGHRSVSWYQQTPGQGLQFLFEYFSETQRNKGNFPGRFSGRQFSNSRSEMNVSTLELGDSALYLCASSLSQVRNTEAFFGQGTRLTVV.

The chain links TRBV11-3 to TRBJ2-1, with TRBD2 matching over 8 bases. The CDR3 has 12 amino acids. Germline V gene sequence: CDR1 SGHNT, CDR2 YENEEA. Trimming took 4 bases from V and 9 from J; bases not matched to a gene: 2. The CDR3 protein is CASSSGRGEQFF. In nucleotides, the CDR3 is TGTGCCAGCAGCTCCGGGAGGGGTGAGCAGTTCTTC.

This chain links TRBV28 with TRBJ2-1, with TRBD1 as a possible D gene (6 bases). From germline, CDR1 is MDHEN and CDR2 SYDVKM. The CDR3 has 15 amino acids. V was clipped by 3 bases and J by 5 bases, with 14 bases between them. The CDR3 reads CASSFPDRLDNEQFF. CDR3 DNA: TGTGCCAGCAGTTTTCCCGACAGGTTGGACAATGAGCAGTTCTTC.

The gene calls are TRBV10-1 and TRBJ2-5; 9 positions match TRBD2. Germline V gene data show CDR1 as WNHNN and CDR2 as SYGVQD (reference sequence). V was clipped by 3 bases and J by 5 bases; unmatched bases: 10. The CDR3 extends over 16 amino acids. The CDR3 DNA follows: TGCGCCAGCAGTGAAGGGAGGCGGGAGGGCCGGGAGACCCAGTACTTC. Translated: CASSEGRREGRETQYF.

This clone has more than one count but fewer than ten. V gene TRBV6-6 combines with J gene TRBJ1-2; TRBD1 might be the D (5 bases). Germline loops: CDR1 MNHNY, CDR2 SVGAGI (reference sequence). The CDR3 runs 12 residues. V gave up 7 bases and J gave up 5 bases, with 11 bases separating them. CDR3 bases: TGTGCCAGCACCCTTACAGGATATGGCTACACCTTC. Translating gives CASTLTGYGYTF.

The chain employs TRBV5-1 and TRBJ2-1, with 10 bases fitting TRBD2. Germline CDR1 SGHRS, CDR2 YFSETQ. CDR3 length equals 17 residues. The J segment lost 8 bases and the V segment lost 0 bases, leaving 11 bases of the junction unmatched. The DNA for the CDR3 is TGCGCCAGCAGCTTGGGGGGCCTTAGCGGGGGGCTAGATGAGCAGTTCTTC. Its translation is CASSLGGLSGGLDEQFF.

This chain joins TRBV6-4 and TRBJ1-6; D is perhaps TRBD1 (5 bases). The CDR3 covers 15 residues. Germline V gene lookup returns CDR1 MRHNA and CDR2 SNTAGT. Trimming cost V 0 bases and J 7 bases, with 10 bases left between them. In DNA form, the CDR3 reads TGTGCCAGCAGTGACTCGGCTGGGGGGAATTCACCCCTCCACTTT. It encodes CASSDSAGGNSPLHF.

This clone has more than one count but fewer than ten. The rearrangement joins TRBV4-3 to TRBJ2-1, with 8 positions matching TRBD2. Germline CDR1 is LGHNA and CDR2 is YSLEER. The V and J ends lost 0 bases and 2 bases, in that order; junction bases with no gene match: 6. The CDR3 length is 17 residues. The CDR3 sequence is CASSQDGAGEAYNEQFF. CDR3 sequence (DNA): TGCGCCAGCAGCCAAGATGGAGCGGGGGAAGCCTACAATGAGCAGTTCTTC.

This clone was observed a handful of times. This chain connects TRBV14 to TRBJ2-1; TRBD1 might be the D (6 bases). Germline V gene sequence: CDR1 SGHDN, CDR2 FVKESK. The CDR3 covers 13 residues. V lost 4 bases to trimming and J lost 5 bases, with 9 bases between them. CDR3 amino acids: CASSPGTHNEQFF. The CDR3 region has the DNA TGTGCCAGCAGCCCCGGGACACACAATGAGCAGTTCTTC.

This rearrangement joins TRBV6-5 to TRBJ2-7; 9 bases agree with TRBD2. CDR1 and CDR2 from the germline V gene are MNHEY and SVGAGI. The V segment lost 6 bases and the J segment 3 bases; nucleotides outside the gene matches: 3. CDR3 length equals 13 residues. For the CDR3, the DNA is TGTGCCAGCAGGGGGACTAGCAGCTACGAGCAGTACTTC. This codes for CASRGTSSYEQYF.

This clone was seen just once. This chain links TRBV30 with TRBJ2-2; 7 positions agree with TRBD1. Germline CDR1 GTSNPN, CDR2 SVGIG (reference sequence). CDR3 length: 15 residues. V was pared by 4 bases and J by 3 bases, with 8 bases of the junction left unmatched. The CDR3 DNA sequence: TGTGCCTGGACTTTTGGGACAGACCACACCGGGGAGCTGTTTTTT. Translation gives CAWTFGTDHTGELFF.

This sequence joins TRBV7-8 and TRBJ2-1, with 9 nucleotides matching TRBD1. Per germline, CDR1 SGHVS and CDR2 FQNEAQ. The CDR3 spans 15 residues. V lost 6 bases, J lost 7 bases, and 10 bases stayed unmatched. The CDR3 is CASSSGQGASNEQFF. The CDR3 DNA is TGTGCCAGCAGTTCGGGACAGGGAGCGTCTAATGAGCAGTTCTTC.

This chain connects TRBV7-2 to TRBJ2-1; D perhaps matches TRBD1 (6 bases). V was shortened by 3 bases and J by 0 bases, with 12 bases between the two germline ends. This CDR3 has 16 amino acids. Germline V gene sequence: CDR1 SGHTA, CDR2 FQGNSA. CDR3 in amino acids: CASSLYRVSSYNEQFF. CDR3 sequence (DNA): TGTGCCAGCAGCTTGTACAGGGTATCCTCCTACAATGAGCAGTTCTTC.

The CDR3 nucleotides are TGTGCCAGCAGCTTAGGCCTAGCGGGGTTCGGGGAGCTGTTTTTT. Protein product: CASSLGLAGFGELFF. This chain connects TRBV7-3 to TRBJ2-2; 9 bases agree with TRBD2. The ends lost 2 bases at V and 7 bases at J; junction bases unmatched: 5. The CDR3 contains 15 residues. The V gene's germline CDR1 is SGHTA and CDR2 FQGTGA.

This chain uses TRBV19 with TRBJ2-2; 7 bases fit TRBD2. Germline V gene sequence: CDR1 LNHDA, CDR2 SQIVND (reference sequence). Trimming took 0 bases from V and 11 from J; bases not matched to a gene: 6. The CDR3 totals 14 residues. The CDR3 nucleotides are TGTGCCAGTAGTATAGAGGGGGGGACCCCCGAGCTGTTTTTT. It encodes CASSIEGGTPELFF.

The chain uses TRBV7-9 and TRBJ1-2, with 7 bases that match TRBD1. Germline V CDR1 and CDR2: SEHNR, FQNEAQ (reference sequence). V lost 5 bases and J lost 2; bases outside the gene matches: 2. This CDR3 comprises 13 residues. CDR3 residues: CASSPGQNYGYTF. As DNA, the CDR3 is TGTGCCAGCAGCCCGGGACAGAACTATGGCTACACCTTC.

The gene calls are TRBV4-3 and TRBJ2-2, with 7 bases lining up with TRBD2. The CDR3 loop spans 18 amino acids. J gave up 7 bases and V 0 bases, and 14 bases lay outside the gene matches. CDR1 and CDR2 from the germline V gene are LGHNA and YSLEER. The CDR3 nucleotides are TGCGCCAGCAGCCAAGACCTATGGGTGGGAGGGCAGAGCGGGGAGCTGTTTTTT. It translates to CASSQDLWVGGQSGELFF.

This clone has only a few counts. This chain uses TRBV29-1 with TRBJ2-1; 9 nucleotides match TRBD1. The V segment lost 4 bases and the J segment 7 bases; nucleotides outside the gene matches: 5. The CDR3 length is 13 residues. CDR1 and CDR2 from the germline V gene are SQVTM and ANQGSEA. CDR3 residues: CSVGDRVRNEQFF. CDR3 nucleotides: TGCAGCGTTGGGGACAGGGTAAGGAATGAGCAGTTCTTC.

This chain joins TRBV30 and TRBJ2-2; 10 bases are shared with TRBD1. This CDR3 has 13 amino acids. The J segment lost 7 bases and the V segment lost 5 bases, leaving 4 bases of the junction unmatched. Germline CDR1 is GTSNPN and CDR2 is SVGIG (reference sequence). The CDR3 DNA reads as TGTGCCTGGGACAGGGGGCGCGGCGGGGAGCTGTTTTTT. This gives the protein CAWDRGRGGELFF.